This T cell receptor (beta chain) emerged from a study of T cells in Graves' hyperthyroidism and ophthalmopathy. In this sample, this clonotype turned up a few times. With 4 bases removed from V and 0 bases from J, the gap between germline ends came to 10 bases. The germline V gene encodes CDR1 GTSNPN and CDR2 SVGIG (reference sequence). The CDR3 contains 14 residues. The authors obtained PBMCs from about 9.5 ml of fresh peripheral blood. Authors of the study amplified TCR beta CDR3 regions from RNA transcripts. An initial round of RT-PCR targeting the TCR CDR3 relied on the HTBI primer set. TCRdb reprocessed the multiplex PCR reads with MiXCR, giving one entry per CDR3 protein. Counted here are more than 500,000 distinct CDR3 sequences, around 15% occurring once; the ten biggest clones make up about 3.8%.

The specimen was blood. The sequence was collected from a woman aged 25-40 years with Graves' hyperthyroidism. This rearrangement joins TRBV30 to TRBJ1-3; D is ambiguous. The DNA of the CDR3 is TGTGCCTGGAAGCGGACGCTCTCTGGAAACACCATATATTTT. Protein sequence: CAWKRTLSGNTIYF.